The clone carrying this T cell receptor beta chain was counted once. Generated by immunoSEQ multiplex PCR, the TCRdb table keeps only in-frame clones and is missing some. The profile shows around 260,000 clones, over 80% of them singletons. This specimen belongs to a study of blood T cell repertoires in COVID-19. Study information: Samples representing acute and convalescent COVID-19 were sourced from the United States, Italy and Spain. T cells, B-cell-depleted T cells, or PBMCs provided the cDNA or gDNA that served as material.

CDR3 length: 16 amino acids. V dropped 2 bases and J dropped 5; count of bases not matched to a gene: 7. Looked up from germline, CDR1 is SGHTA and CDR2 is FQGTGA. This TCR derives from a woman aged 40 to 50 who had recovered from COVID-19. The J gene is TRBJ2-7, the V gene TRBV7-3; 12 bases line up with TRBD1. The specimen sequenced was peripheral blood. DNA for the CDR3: TGTGCCAGCAGCTTAGACGGGGACAGGGGGCGTAACGAGCAGTACTTC. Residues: CASSLDGDRGRNEQYF.